A selection of T cell receptor beta chains follows, all from one sample in a study of T-cell memory formation after mild COVID-19. From the 5' RACE reads, TCRdb called clonotypes with MiXCR, one entry per CDR3 protein. The sample has 300,000 or so distinct CDR3 sequences, under 20% seen once. The sequenced material came from PBMCs or a T cell subset sorted from them (not recorded which). Receptors originate from a young man who had mild COVID-19 (a few samples of this study predate the infection). Cell type and time point are not known. CDR3s include the opening cysteine and the closing phenylalanine or tryptophan. Fields, in order: clone size, D gene, V gene, CDR3 length, J gene, CDR3 protein, CDR3 DNA. D genes are given only for firm matches. Clone sizes are given selectively: once, few, many, or a class where the clone is expanded.

-	-	TRBV7-9	12	TRBJ2-2	CASSQPNGELFF	TGTGCCAGCAGCCAACCCAACGGGGAGCTGTTTTTT
-	TRBD1	TRBV27	14	TRBJ2-1	CASSLGTGMLEQFF	TGTGCCAGCAGTTTAGGGACAGGGATGTTAGAGCAGTTCTTC
-	-	TRBV7-9	16	TRBJ2-1	CASSLTGLTVYNEQFF	TGTGCCAGCAGCTTAACAGGGCTCACAGTCTACAATGAGCAGTTCTTC
many	-	TRBV27	13	TRBJ2-5	CASSQRVQETQYF	TGTGCCAGCAGTCAGAGAGTCCAAGAGACCCAGTACTTC
-	-	TRBV11-3	13	TRBJ2-1	CASSMGEYNEQFF	TGTGCCAGCAGCATGGGGGAATACAATGAGCAGTTCTTC
few	TRBD2	TRBV20-1	21	TRBJ2-1	CSARGSGGEPTLGLAFNEQFF	TGCAGTGCTAGAGGTTCGGGGGGCGAACCTACATTGGGACTAGCTTTCAATGAGCAGTTCTTC
-	-	TRBV7-8	14	TRBJ2-7	CASSNSGGTYEQYF	TGTGCCAGCAGCAATAGCGGCGGCACCTACGAGCAGTACTTC
-	TRBD2	TRBV7-2	15	TRBJ2-7	CASSLAGTSSYEQYF	TGTGCCAGCAGCTTAGCGGGGACTAGCTCCTACGAGCAGTACTTC
few	-	TRBV20-1	13	TRBJ1-1	CSAPARANTEAFF	TGCAGTGCTCCCGCCCGGGCGAACACTGAAGCTTTCTTT
few	-	TRBV29-1	13	TRBJ1-1	CSVGTQMNTEAFF	TGCAGCGTTGGGACGCAAATGAACACTGAAGCTTTCTTT
few	-	TRBV6-5	15	TRBJ2-5	CASSLTGSNQETQYF	TGTGCCAGCAGCCTCACAGGGTCAAACCAAGAGACCCAGTACTTC
-	TRBD1	TRBV5-1	14	TRBJ2-3	CASSPGTATDTQYF	TGCGCCAGCAGCCCCGGGACAGCCACAGATACGCAGTATTTT
many	-	TRBV5-1	15	TRBJ1-1	CASSPSGRSETEAFF	TGCGCCAGCAGCCCCTCGGGAAGGAGCGAGACTGAAGCTTTCTTT
few	-	TRBV27	13	TRBJ1-2	CASSFWGESGYTF	TGTGCCAGCAGTTTCTGGGGAGAGTCTGGCTACACCTTC
-	-	TRBV20-1	12	TRBJ2-6	CSAISGANVLTF	TGCAGTGCGATCTCTGGGGCCAACGTCCTGACTTTC
many	-	TRBV6-5	12	TRBJ2-7	CASSPDPYEQYF	TGTGCCAGCAGCCCCGACCCCTACGAGCAGTACTTC
-	-	TRBV5-1	14	TRBJ2-1	CASSLLGTPNEQFF	TGCGCCAGCAGCTTGCTCGGGACTCCTAATGAGCAGTTCTTC
few	TRBD1	TRBV29-1	13	TRBJ2-1	CSVGTGKDNEQFF	TGCAGCGTCGGGACAGGGAAGGACAATGAGCAGTTCTTC
many	-	TRBV12-3/TRBV12-4	12	TRBJ2-7	CASSQWTTEPSF	TGTGCCAGCAGTCAGTGGACTACCGAGCCGAGCTTC
-	TRBD2	TRBV6-5	13	TRBJ2-5	CAAWRGYQETQYF	TGTGCAGCCTGGCGGGGGTACCAAGAGACCCAGTACTTC
-	TRBD2	TRBV5-1	17	TRBJ2-3	CASSTAPGTSGTDTQYF	TGCGCCAGCAGCACGGCCCCCGGGACTAGCGGGACAGATACGCAGTATTTT
many	-	TRBV12-3/TRBV12-4	16	TRBJ2-3	CASSLDGYSSTDTQYF	TGTGCCAGCAGTCTCGACGGATACTCTAGCACAGATACGCAGTATTTT
-	TRBD1	TRBV4-3	17	TRBJ1-1	CASSQEWKGALKTEAFF	TGCGCCAGCAGCCAAGAGTGGAAGGGGGCCCTGAAAACTGAAGCTTTCTTT
many	-	TRBV6-2/TRBV6-3	16	TRBJ1-5	CASSYSSWTLNQPQHF	TGTGCCAGCAGTTACTCGAGCTGGACCCTAAATCAGCCCCAGCATTTT
once	-	TRBV7-2	11	TRBJ2-5	CASAVRETQYF	TGTGCCAGCGCGGTCCGGGAGACACAGTACTTC
-	-	TRBV7-3	14	TRBJ2-1	CASSGYTEYNEQFF	TGTGCCAGCAGCGGGTACACGGAATACAATGAGCAGTTCTTC
few	-	TRBV4-2	16	TRBJ2-2	CASRTIGQSTGELFFF	-
-	TRBD2	TRBV4-1	17	TRBJ2-2	CASSQVGLALPYGELFF	TGCGCCAGCAGCCAAGTGGGACTAGCGTTACCGTACGGGGAGCTGTTTTTT
few	-	TRBV18	15	TRBJ2-5	CASSPPAGLQETQYF	TGTGCCAGCTCACCACCGGCTGGGCTGCAAGAGACCCAGTACTTC
-	-	TRBV5-1	15	TRBJ2-2	CASRTGGGDTGELFF	TGCGCCAGCAGAACCGGGGGCGGAGACACCGGGGAGCTGTTTTTT
few	-	TRBV6-2/TRBV6-3	11	TRBJ2-3	CASERGDTQYF	TGTGCCAGCGAGAGGGGAGATACGCAGTATTTT